The clone carrying this TCR beta chain was detected a few times. These data are taken from a study of spatial heterogeneity in lung cancer. The germline CDR1 and CDR2 sequences are DFQATT and SNEGSKA (reference sequence). The CDR3 extends over 17 amino acids. The V gene end was trimmed by 4 bases and the J gene end by 2 bases; junction bases not matched to a gene: 12. As to time point: blood at routine non-recurrence follow-up after resection. TCRdb reanalysed the 5' RACE reads using MiXCR and keeps one entry per CDR3 protein. This table holds 49,000 or so distinct CDR3 sequences, around 11% found once.

This rearrangement joins TRBV20-1 to TRBJ2-3, with 10 bases aligning to TRBD2. The sequences come from PBMCs, collected at follow-up. The origin of this receptor is a male donor with early-stage non-small cell lung cancer. CDR3 nucleotides: TGCAGTGCTACCAACCACAAAACTAGCGGGGTCACAGATACGCAGTATTTT. This translates into CSATNHKTSGVTDTQYF.